These 14 T cell receptor beta chains were sequenced from one sample in a study of regulatory T cells in long-lasting Graves disease. Specified time point: newly diagnosed GD, antithyroid drugs for less than 3 months. Extracted PBMC RNA gave rise to the TCR library. Library construction for TCR beta used iRepertoire HTBI primers and Arm-PCR of CDR3 regions. TCRdb used MiXCR to reprocess the multiplex PCR reads, holding one entry per CDR3 protein. The sample contains fewer than 400,000 distinct CDR3 sequences, 15% to 20% of which appear only once. Sequencing used peripheral blood mononuclear cells (PBMCs), obtained at new diagnosis, from a patient treated with antithyroid drugs. These receptors came from a female donor with Graves disease.

This clonotype was detected many times. The chain has TRBV28 and TRBJ2-3; 7 positions match TRBD2. The CDR3 is 14 amino acids. The V segment lost 11 bases and the J segment 6 bases; nucleotides outside the gene matches: 14. Germline V lookup: CDR1 MDHEN, CDR2 SYDVKM. The CDR3 here is CAGRATSVADTQYF. The DNA for the CDR3 is TGTGCCGGGAGAGCTACTAGCGTAGCCGATACGCAGTATTTT.

With respect to this clonotype: A read error is possible here, since a much larger clone lies one base away. The chain combines TRBV12-3 or TRBV12-4 with TRBJ2-7, with D perhaps given as TRBD1 or TRBD2 (5 bases each). This CDR3 comprises 13 residues. Trimming removed 6 bases at V and 7 bases at J, with 16 bases between. The CDR3 sequence: CASRQGAGDEQYF. The CDR3 DNA reads as TGTGCCAGCAGGCAGGGAGCAGGTGATGAGCAGTACTTC.

The chain joins TRBV20-1 to TRBJ1-5; TRBD1 matches 7 bases. Germline V gene data show CDR1 as DFQATT and CDR2 as SNEGSKA (reference sequence). The CDR3 spans 14 residues. V lost 1 base to trimming and J lost 6 bases; unmatched junction nucleotides: 6. This chain's CDR3 is CSARADRVSQPQHF. CDR3 sequence (DNA): TGCAGTGCTAGAGCCGACAGGGTTTCTCAGCCCCAGCATTTT.

This clonotype was observed many times. The rearrangement joins TRBV10-2 to TRBJ2-2; D unclear. Per the germline V gene, CDR1 is WSHSY and CDR2 is SAAADI. Between the trimmed V and J ends, which lost 4 bases and 2 bases, there was a span of 8 bases. The length of the CDR3 is 14 residues. The CDR3 coding sequence is TGCGCCAGCAGTGCCCATTCAAACACCGGGGAGCTGTTTTTT. As protein: CASSAHSNTGELFF.

Of note for this clonotype: One end of the junction varies from germline; a read error may be responsible. The chain uses TRBV2 and TRBJ2-5; a weak D match, TRBD1 (6 bases). The J call may be wrong; the DNA end is better matched by TRBJ2-1. The CDR3 consists of 13 residues. The germline gives CDR1 SNHLY, CDR2 FYNNEI. CDR3 sequence reads: CASREERGSEQFF. DNA for the CDR3: TGTGCCAGCAGGGAAGAGAGGGGGAGTGAGCAGTTCTTC.

This clonotype showed up just a few times. The chain carries TRBV19 and TRBJ2-4; D not resolved. Trimming removed 7 bases at V and 1 base at J, with 14 bases between. There are 15 residues in the CDR3. In germline, CDR1 is LNHDA, CDR2 SQIVND (reference sequence). CDR3 DNA sequence: TGTGCCAGTACCACAACCGGACGGGCCAAAAACATTCAGTACTTC. It codes for CASTTTGRAKNIQYF.

This clonotype was recorded at least ten times. The chain links TRBV2 to TRBJ2-5; maybe TRBD1 (6 bases). Per the germline V gene, CDR1 is SNHLY and CDR2 is FYNNEI. The length of the CDR3 is 14 residues. Between the trimmed V and J ends, which lost 6 bases and 4 bases, there was a span of 15 bases. This CDR3 reads CASSPRTDGETQYF. In DNA form, the CDR3 reads TGTGCCAGCAGCCCGAGGACAGACGGAGAGACCCAGTACTTC.

This clonotype was counted between two and nine times. A clone one base away is much larger, so this may be a read error. This rearrangement joins TRBV20-1 to TRBJ2-3; D is tentatively TRBD1 or TRBD2 (6 bases each). Deletions cut 1 base from V and 8 bases from J, with 7 bases between. CDR1 is DFQATT and CDR2 is SNEGSKA in the germline V gene (reference sequence). The CDR3 length is 11 residues. The CDR3 nucleotides are TGCAGTGCTAGAGGGGGGGCTACGCAGTATTTT. Translated: CSARGGATQYF.

This clonotype was seen ten or more times. The chain employs TRBV28 and TRBJ2-2; 10 nucleotides match TRBD1. Germline CDR1 MDHEN, CDR2 SYDVKM. Germline trimming cut 6 bases from V and 3 bases from J; bases unmatched to any gene: 4. The CDR3 length is 15 residues. Written as DNA, the CDR3 is TGTGCCAGCAGGAGGACAGGGGGTGACACCGGGGAGCTGTTTTTT. Its translation: CASRRTGGDTGELFF.

This clonotype has a count of ten or more. The V call is TRBV24-1, the J call TRBJ1-2; 8 bases fit TRBD1. The CDR3 covers 16 residues. The trim removed 4 bases at V and 3 bases at J, leaving 9 bases unmatched. In germline, CDR1 is KGHDR, CDR2 SFDVKD. CDR3 nucleotides: TGTGCCACCAGTGACCTGTGGGACAGGCGATACTATGGCTACACCTTC. This sequence encodes CATSDLWDRRYYGYTF.

This clonotype has just a few counts. This chain connects TRBV5-1 to TRBJ1-1; D uncertain. Germline V gives CDR1 SGHRS, CDR2 YFSETQ. The CDR3 covers 11 residues. Trimming took 5 bases from V and 3 from J, leaving 5 bases between them. CDR3 residues: CASRKDTEAFF. CDR3 sequence (DNA): TGCGCCAGCAGGAAAGACACTGAAGCTTTCTTT.

The V and J genes are TRBV13 and TRBJ2-2; D uncertain. This CDR3 has 17 amino acids. Per germline, CDR1 PRHDT and CDR2 FYEKMQ (reference sequence). Trimming cost V 8 bases and J 0 bases, with 19 bases left between them. CDR3 protein: CASPPNKRHPNTGELFF. CDR3 nucleotide sequence: TGTGCCAGCCCGCCCAATAAAAGGCACCCGAACACCGGGGAGCTGTTTTTT.

The table lists this clonotype with many counts. The genes are TRBV2 and TRBJ2-3, with 8 bases identical to TRBD1. Germline V gene lookup returns CDR1 SNHLY and CDR2 FYNNEI. The CDR3 is made up of 15 amino acids. Unmatched junction bases numbered 8, after V lost 6 bases and J lost 3 bases. CDR3 DNA: TGTGCCAGCAGCCACGGACAGGGAAGGACAGATACGCAGTATTTT. Residues: CASSHGQGRTDTQYF. Using reference TRBV2 and TRBJ2-3 for the parts outside the CDR3, the full variable domain is EPEVTQTPSHQVTQMGQEVILRCVPISNHLYFYWYRQILGQKVEFLVSFYNNEISEKSEIFDDQFSVERPDGSNFTLKIRSTKLEDSAMYFCASSHGQGRTDTQYFGPGTRLTVL.

This clonotype has at least ten counts. J is TRBJ2-7 and V is TRBV7-2; 9 bases align to TRBD1. The CDR3 totals 14 residues. V shed 6 bases and J 2 bases; nucleotides not matched to a gene: 5. Germline values: CDR1 SGHTA, CDR2 FQGNSA. The CDR3 DNA follows: TGTGCCAGCAGGACCGGGACAGGGACCTACGAGCAGTACTTC. This translates into CASRTGTGTYEQYF. The variable domain in full, completed from reference TRBV7-2 and TRBJ2-7, reads GAGVSQSPSNKVTEKGKDVELRCDPISGHTALYWYRQSLGQGLEFLIYFQGNSAPDKSGLPSDRFSAERTGGSVSTLTIQRTQQEDSAVYLCASRTGTGTYEQYFGPGTRLTVT.